The following is a T cell receptor beta chain sequence with its context. Seattle's cohort entered during active infection and was followed longitudinally. These data are taken from a study of blood T cell repertoires in COVID-19. Study-wide background: Specimens from acute and convalescent COVID-19 originated in the United States, Italy and Spain.

Per the original methods: Estimates of nucleated cell counts were drawn from the amplification of reference gene primers. Clones were sequenced by immunoSEQ multiplex PCR, and TCRdb holds only the in-frame ones, with some missing. Clonal size and the V and J genes are those of that table, whereas D and trimming came from the DNA. The table records 500,000 to 600,000 clones, 85% to 90% of them present only once. The V end was cut by 3 bases, the J end by 2 bases, with 12 bases between. This CDR3 is built from 15 residues. Germline assignment: CDR1 KGHDR and CDR2 SFDVKD. Source material: peripheral blood. V is TRBV24-1 and J is TRBJ1-1; D gene uncertain. This TCR came from a woman in her forties or fifties with COVID-19, enrolled during active disease. DNA of the CDR3: TGTGCCACCAGTGATCCGCCGACTGATAACACTGAAGCTTTCTTT. Translation gives CATSDPPTDNTEAFF.